This TCR beta chain is drawn from a study of blood T cell repertoires in COVID-19. Repertoires were generated with immunoSEQ multiplex PCR, while TCRdb's copy carries only in-frame clones and drops some. The sample records about 250,000 clones, about 89% being singletons. The CDR3 is 14 residues long. Germline trimming cut 4 bases from V and 3 bases from J; bases unmatched to any gene: 3. Germline CDR1 reads MDHEN; CDR2 reads SYDVKM. The genes are TRBV28 and TRBJ2-1, with 7 positions matching TRBD1. Sequences were obtained from peripheral blood. The TCR was taken from an older woman who had recovered from COVID-19. CDR3 amino acids: CASSWDSDYNEQFF. CDR3 DNA: TGTGCCAGCAGTTGGGACAGCGACTACAATGAGCAGTTCTTC.